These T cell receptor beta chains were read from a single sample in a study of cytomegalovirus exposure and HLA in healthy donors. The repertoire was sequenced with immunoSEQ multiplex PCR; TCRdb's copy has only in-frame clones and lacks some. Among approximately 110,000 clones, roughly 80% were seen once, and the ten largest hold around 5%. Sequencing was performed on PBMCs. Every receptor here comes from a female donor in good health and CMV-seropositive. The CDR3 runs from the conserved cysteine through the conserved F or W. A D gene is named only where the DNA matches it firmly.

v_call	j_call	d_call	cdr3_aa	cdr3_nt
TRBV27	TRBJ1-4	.	CASSPIARGGPGKLFF	TGTGCCAGCAGTCCTATAGCCCGGGGGGGCCCAGGAAAACTGTTTTTT
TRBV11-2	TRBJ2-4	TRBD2	CASSLDGLAGGHPAKNIQYF	TGTGCCAGCAGCTTAGACGGGCTAGCGGGGGGGCATCCAGCCAAAAACATTCAGTACTTC
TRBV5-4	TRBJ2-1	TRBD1	CASSLLGRQGSYNEQFF	TGTGCCAGCAGCTTGCTGGGGAGACAGGGTTCCTACAATGAGCAGTTCTTC
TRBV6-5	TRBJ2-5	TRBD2	CASGPGGAFRATQYF	TGTGCCAGTGGGCCCGGGGGGGCCTTTCGAGCGACCCAGTACTTC
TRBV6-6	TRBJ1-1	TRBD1	CASNERGHTEAFF	TGTGCCAGCAATGAAAGGGGGCACACTGAAGCTTTCTTT
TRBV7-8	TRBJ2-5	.	CASSSVGSGAKETQYF	TGTGCCAGCAGCTCCGTTGGTAGCGGTGCTAAAGAGACCCAGTACTTC
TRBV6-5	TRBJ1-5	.	CASSYSMGPNQPQHF	TGTGCCAGCAGTTACTCGATGGGGCCCAATCAGCCCCAGCATTTT
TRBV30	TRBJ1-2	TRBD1	CAWSQYRGWEGYTF	TGTGCCTGGAGCCAATACAGGGGTTGGGAAGGCTACACCTTC
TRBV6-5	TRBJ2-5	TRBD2	CASSPGLAEETQYF	TGTGCCAGCAGTCCGGGACTAGCAGAAGAGACCCAGTACTTC
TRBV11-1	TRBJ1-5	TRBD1	CASSLAHRGSNQPQHF	TGTGCCAGCAGCTTAGCGCACAGGGGAAGCAATCAGCCCCAGCATTTT